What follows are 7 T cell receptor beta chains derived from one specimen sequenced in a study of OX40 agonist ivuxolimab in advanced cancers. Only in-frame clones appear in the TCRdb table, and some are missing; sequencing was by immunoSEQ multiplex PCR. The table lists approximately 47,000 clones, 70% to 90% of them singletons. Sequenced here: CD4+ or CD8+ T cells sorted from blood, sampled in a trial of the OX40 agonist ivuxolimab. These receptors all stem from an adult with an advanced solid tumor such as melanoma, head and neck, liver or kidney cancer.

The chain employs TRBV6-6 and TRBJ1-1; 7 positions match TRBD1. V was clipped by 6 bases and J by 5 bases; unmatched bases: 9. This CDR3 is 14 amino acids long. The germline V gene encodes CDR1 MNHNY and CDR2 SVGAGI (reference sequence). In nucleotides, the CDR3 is TGTGCCAGCAGAAGACAGGGAAAAAAAACTGAAGCTTTCTTT. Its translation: CASRRQGKKTEAFF.

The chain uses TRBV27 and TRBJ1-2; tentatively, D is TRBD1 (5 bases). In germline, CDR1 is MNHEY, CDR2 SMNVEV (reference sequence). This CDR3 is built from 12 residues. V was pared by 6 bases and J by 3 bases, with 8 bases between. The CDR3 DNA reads TGTGCCAGCAGAGGGGCAGACTATGGCTACACCTTC. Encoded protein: CASRGADYGYTF.

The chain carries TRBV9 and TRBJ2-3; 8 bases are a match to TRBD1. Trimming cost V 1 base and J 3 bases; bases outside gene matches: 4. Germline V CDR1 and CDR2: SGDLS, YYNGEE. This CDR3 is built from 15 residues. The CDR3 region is CASSVQGARTDTQYF. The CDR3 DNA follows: TGTGCCAGCAGCGTACAGGGGGCGCGGACAGATACGCAGTATTTT. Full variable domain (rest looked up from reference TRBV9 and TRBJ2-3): DSGVTQTPKHLITATGQRVTLRCSPRSGDLSVYWYQQSLDQGLQFLIQYYNGEERAKGNILERFSAQQFPDLHSELNLSSLELGDSALYFCASSVQGARTDTQYFGPGTRLTVL.

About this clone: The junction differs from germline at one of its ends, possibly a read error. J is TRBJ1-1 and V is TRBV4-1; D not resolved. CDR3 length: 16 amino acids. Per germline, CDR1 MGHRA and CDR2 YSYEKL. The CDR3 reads CASSQVSGTNAPEAFF. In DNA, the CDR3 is TGCGCCAGCAGCCAAGTCTCGGGAACAAACGCTCCTGAGGCTTTCTTT.

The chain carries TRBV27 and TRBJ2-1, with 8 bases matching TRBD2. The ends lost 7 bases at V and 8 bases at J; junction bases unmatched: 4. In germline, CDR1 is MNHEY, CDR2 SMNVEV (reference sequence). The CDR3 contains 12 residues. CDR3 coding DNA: TGTGCCAGCACCGGGGGGGCCTATGAGCAGTTCTTC. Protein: CASTGGAYEQFF.

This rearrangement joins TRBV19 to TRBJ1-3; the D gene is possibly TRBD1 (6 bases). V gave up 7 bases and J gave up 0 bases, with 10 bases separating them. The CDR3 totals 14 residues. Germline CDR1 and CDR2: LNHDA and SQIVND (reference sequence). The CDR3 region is CASTWTVSGNTIYF. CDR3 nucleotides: TGTGCCAGTACCTGGACAGTCTCTGGAAACACCATATATTTT.

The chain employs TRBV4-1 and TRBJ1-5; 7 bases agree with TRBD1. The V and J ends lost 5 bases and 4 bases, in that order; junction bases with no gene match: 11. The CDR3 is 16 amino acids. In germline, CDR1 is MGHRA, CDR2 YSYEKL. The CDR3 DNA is TGCGCCAGCAGCGCCCAGACAGGGCCTGATAATCAGCCCCAGCATTTT. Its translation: CASSAQTGPDNQPQHF.